The 18 T cell receptor beta chains presented below share a single source sample, sequenced in a study of patients and donors after allogeneic stem cell transplantation. TCRdb analysed the RT-PCR reads with MiXCR anew, one entry per CDR3 protein. The sample carries about a million distinct CDR3 sequences, about a sixth recorded once. Sample: blood, either unsorted or a sorted T cell fraction (not recorded which). The receptors were gathered from a human donor who was either an allogeneic HSCT recipient or a stem cell or donor lymphocyte infusion donor (not recorded which). It is not recorded whose cells these are; they may come from a transplant donor.

This clonotype was recorded a few times. The genes are TRBV4-3 and TRBJ1-4; a weak D match, TRBD1 (5 bases). CDR1 and CDR2 (germline): LGHNA, YSLEER. V dropped 0 bases and J dropped 8 bases, with 13 bases sitting between them. The CDR3 contains 15 residues. CDR3 in amino acids: CASSQETGYWEKLFF. The CDR3 DNA is TGCGCCAGCAGCCAAGAAACAGGTTACTGGGAAAAACTGTTTTTT.

This chain connects TRBV14 to TRBJ2-7; 13 bases align to TRBD2. After removal of 4 bases from V and 0 bases from J, the junction contained 6 bases not matched to a gene. The germline CDR1 and CDR2 sequences are SGHDN and FVKESK. The CDR3 totals 17 residues. In nucleotides, the CDR3 is TGTGCCAGCAGCCCCCGGACTAGCGGGGGTAGCTCCTACGAGCAGTACTTC. Its translation is CASSPRTSGGSSYEQYF.

This clonotype was seen a handful of times. This chain uses TRBV5-6 with TRBJ1-2; TRBD1 might be the D (5 bases). CDR3 length: 14 amino acids. Germline-derived CDR1 and CDR2 are SGHDT and YYEEEE. The V end was cut by 5 bases, the J end by 3 bases, with 14 bases between. The CDR3 DNA reads TGTGCCAGCAGGGGGCAGCCTGTTTACTATGGCTACACCTTC. The encoded protein is CASRGQPVYYGYTF.

This chain connects TRBV15 to TRBJ1-3; D is possibly TRBD1 (6 bases). V lost 0 bases to trimming and J lost 4 bases, with 10 bases between them. This CDR3 comprises 15 residues. Germline values: CDR1 LNHNV, CDR2 YYDKDF (reference sequence). This chain's CDR3 is CATSRDLGTGNTIYF. The CDR3 coding sequence is TGTGCCACCAGCAGAGATCTCGGGACAGGAAACACCATATATTTT.

This sequence joins TRBV5-1 and TRBJ2-7; tentatively, D is TRBD1 or TRBD2 (5 bases each). Looked up from germline, CDR1 is SGHRS and CDR2 is YFSETQ. The CDR3 runs to 14 residues. V lost 4 bases and J lost 1, with 12 bases in between. For the CDR3, the DNA is TGCGCCAGCAGCCTTAGGGACCAATCCTACGAGCAGTACTTC. Its protein is CASSLRDQSYEQYF.

To note about this clonotype: A much larger clone differs from this one at a single base, so this may be a read error. This sequence joins TRBV12-3 or TRBV12-4 and TRBJ1-1; tentatively, D is TRBD1 (6 bases). The CDR3 sequence is 13 residues long. V dropped 6 bases and J dropped 1 base, with 9 bases sitting between them. The chain's CDR3 is CASRPRGNTEAFF. The CDR3 bases are TGTGCCAGCAGACCCAGGGGGAACACTGAAGCTTTCTTT.

This clonotype has a count of ten or more. This chain joins TRBV10-2 and TRBJ1-2; 9 nucleotides line up with TRBD1. CDR1 WSHSY and CDR2 SAAADI come from the germline V gene. The V segment lost 5 bases and the J segment 2 bases; nucleotides outside the gene matches: 6. The CDR3 totals 15 residues. The DNA of the CDR3 is TGCGCCAGCAGTCACCGGGACAGGGCAAACTATGGCTACACCTTC. This encodes CASSHRDRANYGYTF.

The DNA of the CDR3 is TGTGCCAGCAGTGGACTAGCGGGAGGGCCAGATACGCAGTATTTT. This sequence encodes CASSGLAGGPDTQYF. The J gene is TRBJ2-3, the V gene TRBV2; 14 nucleotides line up with TRBD2. The J segment lost 4 bases and the V segment lost 4 bases, leaving 1 base of the junction unmatched. Germline V gene lookup returns CDR1 SNHLY and CDR2 FYNNEI. The CDR3 is made up of 15 amino acids.

This chain's CDR3 is CATSRDQTYEQYF. The CDR3, as DNA: TGTGCCACCAGCAGAGATCAAACCTACGAGCAGTACTTC. V is TRBV15 and J is TRBJ2-7; D is undetermined. The ends were cut back, 0 bases at V and 2 bases at J, with 5 bases in the middle. Per the germline V gene, CDR1 is LNHNV and CDR2 is YYDKDF (reference sequence). The CDR3 has 13 residues.

CDR3: CASSPQWTKNIQYF. The CDR3 DNA reads as TGTGCCAGCAGTCCACAGTGGACCAAAAACATTCAGTACTTC. V usage is TRBV6-2 or TRBV6-3 and J usage is TRBJ2-4; D unclear. Germline CDR1 reads MNHEY; CDR2 reads SVGEGT. The ends were cut back, 5 bases at V and 2 bases at J, with 10 bases in the middle. This CDR3 is 14 amino acids long.

This chain connects TRBV5-6 to TRBJ2-7; D call uncertain. CDR3 length: 15 residues. Germline loops: CDR1 SGHDT, CDR2 YYEEEE. V lost 4 bases and J 2 bases, leaving 16 bases between the germline ends. CDR3 sequence reads: CASSTDGFPPYEQYF. In DNA, the CDR3 is TGTGCCAGCAGCACTGACGGGTTCCCCCCCTACGAGCAGTACTTC.

The chain combines TRBV27 with TRBJ2-5, with a weak D call TRBD2 (6 bases). The V end lost 6 bases, the J end lost 4 bases, and 24 bases lay between the germline ends. Germline CDR1 and CDR2: MNHEY and SMNVEV (reference sequence). This CDR3 is built from 17 residues. CDR3 sequence reads: CASRRGGLRGVSETQYF. CDR3 sequence (DNA): TGTGCCAGCAGACGTGGGGGGTTACGCGGGGTCTCAGAGACCCAGTACTTC.

The chain links TRBV20-1 to TRBJ1-6; tentative D call: TRBD1 (6 bases). Per the germline V gene, CDR1 is DFQATT and CDR2 is SNEGSKA (reference sequence). The CDR3 is made up of 14 amino acids. Trimming took 1 base from V and 6 from J, leaving 10 bases between them. CDR3 DNA sequence: TGCAGTGCTAGAGGGACAGAGGGTAATTCACCCCTCCACTTT. This gives the protein CSARGTEGNSPLHF.

V and J are TRBV6-5 and TRBJ2-3, with D tentatively TRBD2 (5 bases). There are 15 residues in the CDR3. From germline, CDR1 is MNHEY and CDR2 SVGAGI. V was shortened by 0 bases and J by 6 bases, with 13 bases between the two germline ends. CDR3 amino acids: CASSYSSGGRDTQYF. Here the CDR3 DNA reads TGTGCCAGCAGTTACTCGAGCGGCGGTCGGGATACGCAGTATTTT.

This chain uses TRBV4-1 with TRBJ1-2; D is uncertain. The ends were cut back, 4 bases at V and 1 base at J, with 13 bases in the middle. The CDR3 totals 15 residues. Germline CDR1 MGHRA, CDR2 YSYEKL. The CDR3 nucleotides are TGCGCCAGCAGCCCATACACCGACAATAACTATGGCTACACCTTC. It is translated as CASSPYTDNNYGYTF.

The rearrangement uses TRBV12-3 or TRBV12-4 and TRBJ1-4; the match to TRBD1 covers 7 bases. Germline trimming cut 6 bases from V and 4 bases from J; bases unmatched to any gene: 8. The CDR3 covers 15 residues. DNA of the CDR3: TGTGCCAGCAGGGGGAGACAGGGTAGTAATGAAAAACTGTTTTTT. It yields the protein CASRGRQGSNEKLFF.

This clonotype was seen a handful of times. This chain joins TRBV4-1 and TRBJ2-3; 8 positions match TRBD2. CDR1 MGHRA and CDR2 YSYEKL come from the germline V gene. The CDR3 is made up of 15 amino acids. J was trimmed by 0 bases and V by 2 bases; bases with no gene match: 1. The CDR3 sequence: CASSQPGGSTDTQYF. Here the CDR3 DNA reads TGCGCCAGCAGCCAACCGGGAGGGAGCACAGATACGCAGTATTTT.

This chain links TRBV20-1 with TRBJ2-1; D gene uncertain. Trimming stripped 1 base from V and 8 bases from J, with 12 bases between. The CDR3 extends over 13 amino acids. The germline V gene has CDR1 DFQATT and CDR2 SNEGSKA (reference sequence). The CDR3 spells CSARANLPHEQFF. The CDR3 DNA reads TGCAGTGCTAGAGCCAACCTCCCCCATGAGCAGTTCTTC.